This record looks at one T cell receptor beta chain sequence and its context. Its antigen is unknown. Per-base qualities were not stored, and no clone one base away is much larger. Selection of patients required sufficient residual fresh-frozen tumor tissue and over two years of available survival data. None of the glioblastoma patients carried an isocitrate dehydrogenase mutation, although molecular status otherwise varied. PBMC were collected before vaccination, two weeks after the third vaccination, and at tumor progression if progression occurred. The Qiagen DNeasy Blood extraction Kit was used to extract genomic DNA. The data stem from a study of glioma-infiltrating T cells after dendritic cell vaccination (dated by TCRdb to 2016 to 2017). Context from the whole study: The cohort included approximately 15 glioblastoma patients drawn from Phase I and II dendritic cell vaccination trials, of whom 9 were newly diagnosed and 6 had recurrent disease. Autologous tumor lysate-pulsed dendritic cell vaccination was administered to the patients between about 2003 and 2013. To make the vaccine, monocyte-derived dendritic cells were cultured for under eight days with IL-4 and GM-CSF and then pulsed overnight with autologous tumor lysate. Patients received three intradermal dendritic cell vaccine injections at biweekly intervals in the arm below the axilla. In glioblastoma patients vaccinated with dendritic cells, deep sequencing of TCR beta CDR3 regions served to measure tumor-infiltrating lymphocyte content and to compare repertoires between tumor and blood. Survival after dendritic cell vaccination was correlated with TCR sequencing metrics, such as TIL content and the overlap between tumor and blood repertoires.

The paper's findings and limits, for the study overall: The response model built on TCR overlap across three groups was characterized as speculative, with prospective validation still needed. After dendritic cell vaccination, a higher estimated pretreatment TIL content predicted longer time to progression and longer overall survival. TCR clonality showed no direct relationship with survival, which suggests that a diverse polyclonal response may matter. The cohort was small and heterogeneous, with few patients having full blood and tumor sets and even fewer initial-recurrent tumor pairs.

The germline V gene sets CDR1 to ENHRY and CDR2 to SYGVKD. From the cysteine up to the phenylalanine, the CDR3 has a length of 15 residues. The retained sequence is limited to the CDR3, 45 bases, with the frame set at the first base. Germline trimming amounts to 6 bases on V and 8 bases on J, with 10 as the count of junction bases outside the gene matches. Using the immunoSEQ assay, TCRB CDR3 regions were amplified from roughly 2.1 micrograms of genomic DNA, or from all available DNA when less than that was on hand. The multiplex PCR relied on 60 forward primers for TCR V beta segments and 13 reverse primers for J beta segments. To estimate the number of reads per starting template, synthetic control templates were added to each sample at limiting dilution. Sequencing produced 87 bp reads on the Illumina HiSeq System. The paper's processing steps were these. PCR and sequencing errors were removed by merging closely related sequences with a nearest neighbor algorithm. TCR overlap was measured as the percentage of unique tumor TCR beta sequences also present in the same patient's peripheral blood. TCRdb took over this immuneACCESS table, retaining in-frame rearrangements with V and J assigned. Such tables are incomplete; in checked studies, under half of the missing clones stem from an unresolved V gene, and the remainder is unexplained. The V and J calls and clone size are taken from that table; D and trimming were inferred from the DNA. The sample includes tens of thousands of clones, with approximately 80% observed a single time. The top ten constitute 2.1% of the sample.

The sequence joins TRBV10-3 to TRBJ2-1; TRBD2 agrees with 10 junctional bases. The sequences come from blood, collected before dendritic cell vaccination. The sequence derives from a human donor with glioblastoma. The DNA is as follows: TGTGCCATCAGGGAGAGCGGGAGGGCCGCTTATGAGCAGTTCTTC. The resulting protein is CAIRESGRAAYEQFF.